This T cell receptor (beta chain) derives from a study of spatial heterogeneity in lung cancer. Study results and caveats: More often at tumor resection than at routine follow-up, ubiquitous expanded tumor TCRs were detected in the blood.

Unmatched junction bases numbered 6, after V lost 10 bases and J lost 4 bases. Germline V gives CDR1 SNHLY, CDR2 FYNNEI. The CDR3 runs to 13 residues. In this sample, this clonotype turned up many times. Antigen: not known. The time point here: sample taken at primary tumor resection. Unsorted whole RNA of tumor, nontumor lung or frozen PBMC was sequenced. Every TCR cDNA molecule bore a unique molecular identifier. TCRdb re-called the 5' RACE reads through MiXCR, storing one row per CDR3 protein. Of more than 45,000 distinct CDR3 sequences listed, approximately 5.3% are singletons. The TCR comes from a male donor with early-stage non-small cell lung cancer. The material was PBMCs, obtained at surgery. The chain couples TRBV2 to TRBJ2-1; TRBD1 matches at 8 bases. The CDR3 DNA follows: TGTGCCATCCTGAGGACAGGGTACAATGAGCAGTTCTTC. Its translation: CAILRTGYNEQFF.